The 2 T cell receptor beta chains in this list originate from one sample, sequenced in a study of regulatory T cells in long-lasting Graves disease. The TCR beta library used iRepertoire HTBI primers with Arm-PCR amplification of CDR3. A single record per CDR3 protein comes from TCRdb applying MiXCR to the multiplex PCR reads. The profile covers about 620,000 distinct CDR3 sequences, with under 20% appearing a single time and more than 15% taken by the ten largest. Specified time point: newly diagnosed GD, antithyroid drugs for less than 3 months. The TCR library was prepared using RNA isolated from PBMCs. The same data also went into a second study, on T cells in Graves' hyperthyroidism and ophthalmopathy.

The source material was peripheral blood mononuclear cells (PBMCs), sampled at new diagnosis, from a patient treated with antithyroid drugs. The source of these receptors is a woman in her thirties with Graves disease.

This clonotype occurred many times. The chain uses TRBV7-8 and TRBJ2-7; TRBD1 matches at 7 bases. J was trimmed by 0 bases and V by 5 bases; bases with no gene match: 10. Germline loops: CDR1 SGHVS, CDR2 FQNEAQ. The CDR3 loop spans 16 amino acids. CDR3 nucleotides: TGTGCCAGCAGCCTTACCCAAGACAGGGTCTCCTACGAGCAGTACTTC. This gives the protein CASSLTQDRVSYEQYF.

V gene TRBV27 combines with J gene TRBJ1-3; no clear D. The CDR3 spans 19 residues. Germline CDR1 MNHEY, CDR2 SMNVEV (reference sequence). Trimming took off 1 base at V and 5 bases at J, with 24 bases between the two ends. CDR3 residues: CASSLLAPASGDRRNTIYF. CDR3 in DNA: TGTGCCAGCAGTTTATTGGCCCCGGCGAGTGGGGATAGGAGAAACACCATATATTTT.